The 9 T cell receptor beta chains listed next were all sequenced from one sample in a study of T cell changes during pregnancy in multiple sclerosis (dated by TCRdb to the late 2010s). Library method: the immunoSEQ multiplex PCR assay. The immuneACCESS repertoire file appears here via TCRdb, limited to in-frame rearrangements. These files lack a portion of the clones; in checked studies, under half of the deficit traces to unresolved V genes, and the cause of the others is not known. The table for this sample lists some 34,000 clones; about 92% of them were counted only once. Around 0.45% of the sample is in the top ten clones. Sequencing was performed on CD4+ T cells from peripheral blood mononuclear cells, taken in the third trimester of pregnancy. The receptor source for this set is a female donor in good health, enrolled as a control in a pregnancy study.

The genes are TRBV5-1 and TRBJ1-1; a weak D match, TRBD1 (5 bases). This CDR3 contains 14 residues. V lost 4 bases and J lost 5, with 15 bases in between. The V gene's germline CDR1 is SGHRS and CDR2 YFSETQ. The CDR3 sequence: CASSRDYEYTEAFF. Here the CDR3 DNA reads TGCGCCAGCAGCCGGGACTACGAGTATACTGAAGCTTTCTTT. Drawing the rest from reference TRBV5-1 and TRBJ1-1, the complete variable domain is KAGVTQTPRYLIKTRGQQVTLSCSPISGHRSVSWYQQTPGQGLQFLFEYFSETQRNKGNFPGRFSGRQFSNSRSEMNVSTLELGDSALYLCASSRDYEYTEAFFGQGTRLTVV.

The chain's CDR3 is CASSIGTSGGAYTQYF. The CDR3 DNA reads as TGTGCCAGCAGCATCGGGACTAGCGGGGGGGCCTATACGCAGTATTTT. The chain links TRBV7-2 to TRBJ2-3; 16 bases fit TRBD2. This CDR3 is built from 16 residues. The germline gives CDR1 SGHTA, CDR2 FQGNSA. After removal of 5 bases from V and 7 bases from J, the junction contained 6 bases not matched to a gene.

This rearrangement joins TRBV4-3 to TRBJ2-1, with a tentative D call TRBD1 (6 bases). The CDR3 totals 15 residues. Trimming pared 3 bases from V and 4 bases from J, leaving 13 bases between. CDR1 is LGHNA and CDR2 is YSLEER in the germline V gene. In DNA form, the CDR3 reads TGCGCCAGCAGCCAGGAATACAGGGATTACAATGAGCAGTTCTTC. This translates into CASSQEYRDYNEQFF.

V gene TRBV30 combines with J gene TRBJ2-5; TRBD2 is a possible D gene (6 bases). Trimming shortened V by 5 bases and J by 2 bases, and 18 bases separated the two germline ends. CDR3 length equals 15 residues. Germline V lookup: CDR1 GTSNPN, CDR2 SVGIG (reference sequence). The CDR3 sequence is CAWGSGGALQETQYF. CDR3 sequence (DNA): TGTGCCTGGGGGTCGGGCGGGGCCCTACAAGAGACCCAGTACTTC.

The V gene is TRBV7-9, the J gene TRBJ1-2; 8 bases agree with TRBD1. J gave up 7 bases and V 5 bases, and 3 bases lay outside the gene matches. Germline V gene sequence: CDR1 SEHNR, CDR2 FQNEAQ (reference sequence). The CDR3 is made up of 12 amino acids. In DNA, the CDR3 is TGTGCCAGCAGCCCGACAGGGGCTGGCTACACCTTC. It specifies CASSPTGAGYTF.

The rearrangement uses TRBV27 and TRBJ1-4, with 8 bases identical to TRBD1. The CDR3 totals 14 residues. CDR1 MNHEY and CDR2 SMNVEV come from the germline V gene (reference sequence). Germline trimming cut 10 bases from V and 7 bases from J; bases unmatched to any gene: 11. The CDR3 nucleotides are TGTGCCACCAGACTGGACAGGGCAGGTGAAAAACTGTTTTTT. This codes for CATRLDRAGEKLFF.

The V gene is TRBV2, the J gene TRBJ2-2, with a tentative D call TRBD1 (5 bases). Trimming stripped 5 bases from V and 5 bases from J, with 9 bases between. The CDR3 has 13 residues. Germline V gives CDR1 SNHLY, CDR2 FYNNEI. CDR3: CASSPRVTGELFF. CDR3 coding DNA: TGTGCCAGCAGTCCCAGGGTTACCGGGGAGCTGTTTTTT.

This rearrangement joins TRBV5-6 to TRBJ1-4, with a possible D match to TRBD1 (6 bases). This CDR3 spans 16 amino acids. From germline, CDR1 is SGHDT and CDR2 YYEEEE. Trimming took off 4 bases at V and 7 bases at J, with 20 bases between the two ends. CDR3 in DNA: TGTGCCAGCAGCAACACAGGGTCATCTGAGGGTGAAAAACTGTTTTTT. Its translation: CASSNTGSSEGEKLFF.

The rearrangement uses TRBV19 and TRBJ1-2; possibly TRBD1 for D (5 bases). The V gene lost 7 bases and the J gene lost 4 bases, with 16 bases spanning the gap. From germline, CDR1 is LNHDA and CDR2 SQIVND (reference sequence). This CDR3 spans 14 amino acids. The CDR3 sequence is CASTRSEGIYGYTF. DNA of the CDR3: TGTGCCAGTACCAGATCGGAGGGGATCTATGGCTACACCTTC.